The 21 T cell receptor beta chains in this list originate from one sample, sequenced in a study of shared clonotypes between healthy human individuals. Sequencing was performed with immunoSEQ multiplex PCR; in TCRdb, only in-frame clones are kept and a portion is missing. The table includes millions of clones, about 92% detected once. The material sequenced was naive CD4+ T cells sorted from blood. The subset denotes: CD45RA+ positively selected. The source is a man aged 18 to 30 in good health.

The chain joins TRBV28 to TRBJ2-3, with unresolved D. The CDR3 is 15 amino acids. Trimming cost V 9 bases and J 2 bases, with 18 bases left between them. The germline V gene encodes CDR1 MDHEN and CDR2 SYDVKM. The CDR3 is CASGSLRRLTDTQYF. DNA of the CDR3: TGTGCCAGTGGTTCTTTGCGCCGTCTCACAGATACGCAGTATTTT.

The rearrangement links TRBV4-1 to TRBJ2-2; 11 nucleotides agree with TRBD1. Germline V gene sequence: CDR1 MGHRA, CDR2 YSYEKL. The CDR3 has 18 amino acids. Trimming took 4 bases from V and 2 from J; bases not matched to a gene: 9. CDR3 amino acids: CASSPSLDRGLNTGELFF. The DNA of the CDR3 is TGCGCCAGCAGCCCCTCACTGGACAGGGGGCTTAACACCGGGGAGCTGTTTTTT.

The sample holds one count of this clone. The chain links TRBV7-6 to TRBJ1-1; possibly TRBD1 for D (6 bases). Trimming stripped 1 base from V and 8 bases from J, with 14 bases between. The CDR3 covers 14 residues. Germline CDR1 and CDR2: SGHVS and FNYEAQ. The CDR3 loop is CASSLGRGVGEAFF. In DNA, the CDR3 is TGTGCCAGCAGCTTAGGTAGGGGGGTTGGCGAAGCTTTCTTT.

The chain has TRBV10-1 and TRBJ2-1; the D gene is possibly TRBD2 (6 bases). Between the trimmed V and J ends, which lost 6 bases and 5 bases, there was a span of 14 bases. CDR3 size: 14 residues. Germline lookup yields CDR1 WNHNN and CDR2 SYGVQD (reference sequence). The CDR3 coding sequence is TGCGCCAGCAGGGGGGGTCCCCTACACAATGAGCAGTTCTTC. It encodes CASRGGPLHNEQFF.

A word on this clone: This CDR3 is also generated by other DNA sequences in the sample. This chain uses TRBV5-1 with TRBJ2-3; D is possibly TRBD1 or TRBD2 (5 bases each). With 0 bases removed from V and 6 bases from J, the gap between germline ends came to 8 bases. Per germline, CDR1 SGHRS and CDR2 YFSETQ. The CDR3 covers 13 residues. The CDR3 nucleotides are TGCGCCAGCAGCTTGGGGGACCGGGATACGCAGTATTTT. Translating gives CASSLGDRDTQYF.

Details on this clone: A much larger clone differs by one base, so this may be a read error. The sample holds other DNA sequences that translate to the same CDR3. J is TRBJ1-5 and V is TRBV7-6, with D unclear. The ends were cut back, 1 base at V and 1 base at J, with 2 bases in the middle. Per the germline V gene, CDR1 is SGHVS and CDR2 is FNYEAQ. This CDR3 is built from 13 residues. CDR3 bases: TGTGCCAGCAGCTTAGACAGCAATCAGCCCCAGCATTTT. It translates to CASSLDSNQPQHF.

The chain employs TRBV5-1 and TRBJ1-4; tentative D call: TRBD1 (5 bases). This CDR3 is built from 18 residues. The V end was cut by 1 base, the J end by 2 bases, with 18 bases between. The germline gives CDR1 SGHRS, CDR2 YFSETQ. Here the CDR3 DNA reads TGCGCCAGCAGCTTGTCCGCTGGGGCCCACGGGACTAATGAAAAACTGTTTTTT. Translating it yields CASSLSAGAHGTNEKLFF.

This clone showed up just once. The chain recombines TRBV5-3 with TRBJ2-1; tentative D call: TRBD2 (6 bases). TRBV5-3 is designated an ORF whose function remains uncertain. Trimming stripped 2 bases from V and 2 bases from J, with 32 bases between. This CDR3 has 22 amino acids. The CDR3 nucleotides read TGTGCCAGAAGCTTCCTCTTAGGTGAAATAGCGGTTAACCCTGGAGCCTACAATGAGCAGTTCTTC. Amino acids: CARSFLLGEIAVNPGAYNEQFF.

This clone was found once. The chain has TRBV6-5 and TRBJ2-7, with TRBD1 as a possible D gene (6 bases). The CDR3 sequence is 15 residues long. V lost 5 bases and J lost 1, with 15 bases in between. In germline, CDR1 is MNHEY, CDR2 SVGAGI. In nucleotides, the CDR3 is TGTGCCAGCAGTACGAAGCGGCAGGGGTCCTACGAGCAGTACTTC. Its translation is CASSTKRQGSYEQYF.

The V gene is TRBV6-1, the J gene TRBJ2-7; the match to TRBD2 covers 8 bases. J was trimmed by 4 bases and V by 8 bases; bases with no gene match: 13. The CDR3 is 15 residues long. In germline, CDR1 is MNHNS, CDR2 SASEGT. CDR3 protein: CASERGGGPIYEQYF. The CDR3 DNA reads as TGTGCCAGCGAGCGGGGCGGGGGGCCTATATACGAGCAGTACTTC.

The J gene is TRBJ2-1, the V gene TRBV12-5; D gene unclear. The CDR3 is 14 amino acids. In germline, CDR1 is LGHNT, CDR2 FRNRAP. The V gene lost 6 bases and the J gene lost 7 bases, with 16 bases spanning the gap. The CDR3 protein is CASGNSPLGNEQFF. The CDR3 region has the DNA TGTGCTAGTGGAAACAGTCCCCTGGGAAATGAGCAGTTCTTC.

The rearrangement links TRBV6-5 to TRBJ1-2, with a possible D match to TRBD1 (5 bases). V gave up 2 bases and J gave up 8 bases, with 15 bases separating them. This CDR3 has 14 residues. Looked up from germline, CDR1 is MNHEY and CDR2 is SVGAGI. The CDR3 bases are TGTGCCAGCAGTTACAGTACAGGTTTAAAGGGCTACACCTTC. Its translation is CASSYSTGLKGYTF.

The chain joins TRBV7-2 to TRBJ2-7; a weak D match, TRBD1 (6 bases). The ends were cut back, 5 bases at V and 2 bases at J, with 13 bases in the middle. The CDR3 has 14 amino acids. The germline V gene encodes CDR1 SGHTA and CDR2 FQGNSA. The CDR3 DNA sequence: TGTGCCAGCAGCGCCAGGGGTAGTCCCTACGAGCAGTACTTC. Translating it yields CASSARGSPYEQYF.

The CDR3, as DNA: TGTGCCAGCAGTTACTCCGACGGACACTATGGCTACACCTTC. It specifies CASSYSDGHYGYTF. This chain links TRBV6-5 with TRBJ1-2; D is uncertain. The CDR3 contains 14 residues. Germline V gene lookup returns CDR1 MNHEY and CDR2 SVGAGI. Trimming pared 0 bases from V and 3 bases from J, leaving 8 bases between.

This chain connects TRBV28 to TRBJ2-1, with a weak D call TRBD1 (6 bases). CDR1 and CDR2 (germline): MDHEN, SYDVKM. This CDR3 is built from 16 residues. V lost 5 bases to trimming and J lost 6 bases, with 20 bases between them. This chain's CDR3 is CASSAGTTGPLNEQFF. The CDR3 DNA follows: TGTGCCAGCAGTGCCGGGACAACCGGCCCCCTCAATGAGCAGTTCTTC.

V gene TRBV28 combines with J gene TRBJ2-2; TRBD1 matches at 10 bases. J gave up 7 bases and V 6 bases, and 11 bases lay outside the gene matches. Germline values: CDR1 MDHEN, CDR2 SYDVKM. This CDR3 region has 16 residues. CDR3 protein: CASRIGWGQGIGELFF. CDR3 bases: TGTGCCAGCAGAATCGGGTGGGGACAGGGGATCGGGGAGCTGTTTTTT.

V is TRBV7-2 and J is TRBJ2-7; TRBD2 aligns across 9 bases. The CDR3 has 16 residues. Unmatched junction bases numbered 11, after V lost 5 bases and J lost 3 bases. Germline V lookup: CDR1 SGHTA, CDR2 FQGNSA. CDR3 coding DNA: TGTGCCAGCAGCCCGGCGGGAGGGGGCTCCTACTACGAGCAGTACTTC. As protein: CASSPAGGGSYYEQYF.

The genes are TRBV7-9 and TRBJ1-2; weak D call: TRBD1 (5 bases). Germline V gene lookup returns CDR1 SEHNR and CDR2 FQNEAQ (reference sequence). The CDR3 consists of 15 residues. The V and J ends lost 8 bases and 8 bases respectively, with 24 bases between them. Here the CDR3 reads CASSRLGRSGPGYTF. As DNA, the CDR3 is TGTGCCAGCTCTCGACTCGGCAGGTCAGGGCCGGGCTACACCTTC.

Note on this clone: At the DNA level, this CDR3 is encoded by other sequences in the same sample as well. V usage is TRBV18 and J usage is TRBJ2-7; 10 bases agree with TRBD2. Germline V gives CDR1 KGHSH, CDR2 LQKENI. The junction had 3 bases not matched to a gene; V was cut back by 3 bases and J by 4 bases. The CDR3 consists of 14 residues. This CDR3 is CASSPLAGDYEQYF. CDR3 nucleotides: TGTGCCAGCTCACCGCTAGCGGGAGATTACGAGCAGTACTTC.

The chain couples TRBV19 to TRBJ1-2; tentative D call: TRBD1 (5 bases). The V gene's germline CDR1 is LNHDA and CDR2 SQIVND (reference sequence). This CDR3 is 18 amino acids long. Trimming removed 10 bases at V and 0 bases at J, with 27 bases between. The CDR3 DNA follows: TGTGCCACCCTTCAAAAAACAGGCGCCGATCGATCTAACTATGGCTACACCTTC. Translation gives CATLQKTGADRSNYGYTF.

The V and J genes are TRBV28 and TRBJ2-6, with 8 bases aligning to TRBD1. Germline V CDR1 and CDR2: MDHEN, SYDVKM. The CDR3 length is 18 residues. The V and J ends lost 2 bases and 0 bases, in that order; junction bases with no gene match: 6. The CDR3: CASSLGGQAVSGANVLTF. The CDR3 region has the DNA TGTGCCAGCAGTTTAGGGGGACAGGCAGTCTCTGGGGCCAACGTCCTGACTTTC.